A selection of T cell receptor beta chains follows, all from one sample in a study of patients and donors after allogeneic stem cell transplantation. One entry per CDR3 protein results from TCRdb running MiXCR on the RT-PCR reads. The sample lists about 960,000 distinct CDR3 sequences, roughly 17% occurring once. The sequenced sample consisted of blood, either unsorted or a sorted T cell fraction (not recorded which). The origin of the receptors is a human donor who was either an allogeneic HSCT recipient or a stem cell or donor lymphocyte infusion donor (not recorded which). It is not recorded whose cells these are; they may come from a transplant donor. The CDR3 runs from the conserved cysteine through the conserved F or W. The order of the fields is J gene, V gene, D gene, CDR3 length, clone size, CDR3 protein, CDR3 DNA. D genes are given only for firm matches. Clone size is not always given. Where it is, it says once, few, many or a class for expanded clones.

>TRBJ2-5|TRBV12-3/TRBV12-4|-|16|few
CASGFSAPGIQETQYF
TGTGCCAGCGGCTTTAGCGCCCCCGGGATCCAAGAGACCCAGTACTTC
>TRBJ1-5|TRBV6-1|-|14|-
CASRPGTRDQPQHF
TGTGCCAGCAGGCCAGGGACACGGGATCAGCCCCAGCATTTT
>TRBJ2-7|TRBV21-1|-|14|-
CASSRGAHSYEQYF
TGTGCCAGCAGCCGAGGGGCACACTCCTACGAGCAGTACTTC
>TRBJ1-2|TRBV4-3|-|16|-
CASSQEGAGLRNGYTF
TGCGCCAGCAGCCAAGAAGGGGCAGGGCTGAGAAATGGCTACACCTTC
>TRBJ2-5|TRBV9|-|15|-
CASSALTFPGETQYF
TGTGCCAGCAGCGCGCTGACTTTCCCGGGGGAGACCCAGTACTTC
>TRBJ1-2|TRBV3-1|-|17|-
CASSPEEGARHYYGYTF
TGTGCCAGCAGCCCCGAGGAAGGGGCCCGTCATTACTATGGCTACACCTTC
>TRBJ1-5|TRBV12-3/TRBV12-4|-|13|many
CASRRVVNQPQHF
TGTGCCAGCCGCAGGGTTGTCAATCAGCCCCAGCATTTT
>TRBJ1-3|TRBV11-2|-|15|few
CASSASGTAGNTIYF
TGTGCCAGCAGCGCCTCAGGAACCGCTGGAAACACCATATATTTT
>TRBJ2-1|TRBV25-1|TRBD2|16|-
CASSGTGGTPLHEQFF
TGTGCCAGCAGTGGGACCGGGGGGACTCCACTTCATGAGCAGTTCTTC
>TRBJ2-7|TRBV6-5|TRBD2|14|-
CASSYSPSGGEQYF
TGTGCCAGCAGTTACTCGCCTAGCGGGGGCGAGCAGTACTTC
>TRBJ1-1|TRBV15|-|12|-
CATSGENTEAFF
TGTGCCACCAGTGGGGAGAACACTGAAGCTTTCTTT
>TRBJ2-1|TRBV7-6|-|18|few
CASSLVGGAHLRYNEQFF
TGTGCCAGCAGCTTGGTAGGAGGGGCCCACCTTCGGTACAATGAGCAGTTCTTC
>TRBJ2-3|TRBV4-2|-|16|few
CASDRNGGPVTDTQYF
TGTGCCAGCGACCGAAATGGTGGACCGGTTACAGATACGCAGTATTTT
>TRBJ2-1|TRBV5-1|TRBD1|15|many
CASSPQGAPYNEQFF
TGCGCCAGCAGCCCACAGGGGGCTCCCTACAATGAGCAGTTCTTC
>TRBJ2-1|TRBV12-3/TRBV12-4|TRBD1|15|-
CASRSGTGDYNEQFF
TGTGCCAGCAGGTCCGGGACAGGGGATTACAATGAGCAGTTCTTC
>TRBJ2-4|TRBV4-1|TRBD1|13|few
CASSEGQINIQYF
TGCGCCAGCAGCGAGGGACAGATAAACATTCAGTACTTC
>TRBJ2-3|TRBV20-1|-|13|-
CSASGGPSDTQYF
TGCAGTGCTAGTGGGGGACCCTCGGATACGCAGTATTTT
>TRBJ2-1|TRBV2|-|14|few
CASSEGVPGDEQFF
TGTGCCAGCAGTGAAGGGGTTCCCGGAGATGAGCAGTTCTTC
>TRBJ1-1|TRBV20-1|-|13|few
CSAPRQVNTEAFF
TGCAGTGCCCCGAGACAGGTAAACACTGAAGCTTTCTTT
>TRBJ1-4|TRBV6-5|-|12|-
CASRAQLPKLFF
TGTGCCAGCAGAGCACAGTTGCCCAAACTGTTTTTT
>TRBJ2-5|TRBV5-5|-|15|-
CASSFLVGLQETQYF
TGTGCCAGCAGCTTTTTAGTCGGTTTGCAAGAGACCCAGTACTTC
>TRBJ2-5|TRBV4-2|-|14|many
CASSQGVVYETQYF
TGTGCCAGCAGCCAAGGGGTTGTCTATGAGACCCAGTACTTC
>TRBJ1-2|TRBV28|-|11|many
CASGFRYGYTF
TGTGCCTCAGGTTTTCGCTATGGCTACACCTTC
>TRBJ1-6|TRBV6-1|-|15|-
CASSEADLSYSPLHF
TGTGCCAGCAGTGAAGCTGACCTTTCTTATTCACCCCTCCACTTT
>TRBJ2-5|TRBV11-1|TRBD1|14|-
CASSLRTGEETQYF
TGTGCCAGCAGCCTCCGGACAGGGGAAGAGACCCAGTACTTC
>TRBJ1-6|TRBV12-3/TRBV12-4|-|15|-
CASSGRGSYNSPLHF
TGTGCCAGCAGTGGAAGGGGGTCCTATAATTCACCCCTCCACTTT
>TRBJ1-4|TRBV7-9|-|15|-
CASSPIRATNEKLFF
TGTGCCAGCAGCCCTATACGAGCAACTAATGAAAAACTGTTTTTT
>TRBJ2-1|TRBV4-1|-|14|many
CASSPGQLTNEQFF
TGCGCCAGCAGCCCTGGACAGCTTACTAATGAGCAGTTCTTC
>TRBJ2-1|TRBV5-1|TRBD1|13|-
CASSWDRSNEQFF
TGCGCCAGCAGCTGGGACAGATCCAATGAGCAGTTCTTC
>TRBJ2-7|TRBV20-1|TRBD1|14|-
CSASSDRGLAEQYF
TGCAGTGCTAGCTCCGACAGGGGTCTGGCCGAGCAGTACTTC
>TRBJ2-7|TRBV7-2|-|14|few
CASSLQHTSYEQYF
TGTGCCAGCAGCTTACAACATACATCCTACGAGCAGTACTTC
>TRBJ2-1|TRBV12-3/TRBV12-4|TRBD2|18|-
CASSFFSPPAGGPVEQFF
TGTGCCAGCAGTTTTTTTTCCCCCCCAGCGGGAGGGCCGGTTGAGCAGTTCTTC
>TRBJ2-3|TRBV2|TRBD2|18|few
CASSESGTSGRITDTQYF
TGTGCCAGCAGTGAAAGTGGAACTAGCGGGAGGATCACAGATACGCAGTATTTT
>TRBJ2-4|TRBV30|TRBD2|13|-
CAWSGLAGDIQYF
TGTGCCTGGAGCGGACTAGCGGGGGACATTCAGTACTTC
>TRBJ1-1|TRBV12-3/TRBV12-4|-|13|-
CASSPVGGPVAFF
TGTGCCAGCAGCCCCGTAGGGGGGCCGGTAGCTTTCTTT
>TRBJ2-3|TRBV7-7|-|17|few
CASSPSAGFLTTDTQYF
TGTGCTAGCAGCCCCAGTGCGGGATTTTTGACGACAGATACGCAGTATTTT
>TRBJ1-4|TRBV19|TRBD1|14|once
CASSNDRVGEKLFF
TGTGCCAGTAGTAACGACAGGGTTGGTGAAAAACTGTTTTTT
>TRBJ1-2|TRBV20-1|-|14|many
CSARLGAQALGYTF
TGCAGTGCTAGATTGGGGGCACAAGCTCTCGGCTACACCTTC
>TRBJ2-1|TRBV6-1|TRBD1|13|-
CASRRQGPGEQFF
TGTGCCAGCAGGCGACAGGGGCCTGGGGAGCAGTTCTTC
>TRBJ2-3|TRBV20-1|-|16|-
CSARRLGGNYADTQYF
TGCAGTGCTAGAAGGTTGGGGGGAAATTACGCAGATACGCAGTATTTT
>TRBJ1-1|TRBV2|-|13|few
CASSPGQALEAFF
TGTGCCAGCAGCCCCGGACAAGCCCTTGAAGCTTTCTTT
>TRBJ2-7|TRBV11-2|-|15|-
CASSSGPLGGYEQYF
TGTGCCAGCAGTTCCGGGCCCCTAGGAGGCTACGAGCAGTACTTC
>TRBJ2-6|TRBV5-1|-|16|-
CASSLKGGAGANVLTF
TGCGCCAGCAGTCTGAAAGGCGGGGCTGGGGCCAACGTCCTGACTTTC
>TRBJ1-1|TRBV11-2|-|15|few
CASTLRDGGHTEAFF
TGTGCCAGCACCTTAAGAGACGGGGGTCACACTGAAGCTTTCTTT
>TRBJ2-7|TRBV12-3/TRBV12-4|TRBD1|13|-
CASRGQAAYEQYF
TGTGCCAGCAGGGGACAGGCAGCGTACGAGCAGTACTTC
>TRBJ2-7|TRBV7-2|TRBD1|15|few
CASSSGTASRYEQYF
TGTGCCAGCAGCTCTGGGACAGCTTCTCGGTACGAGCAGTACTTC
>TRBJ2-1|TRBV5-6|-|10|few
CASGSSKQFF
TGTGCCAGCGGTTCGTCGAAGCAGTTCTTC
>TRBJ1-2|TRBV24-1|TRBD1|16|-
CATSDFPGQGTYGYTF
TGTGCCACCAGTGATTTTCCCGGACAGGGGACCTATGGCTACACCTTC
>TRBJ2-1|TRBV3-1|-|13|few
CASSQDPGLGYIF
TGTGCCAGCAGCCAAGATCCCGGACTCGGATATATCTTC
>TRBJ2-2|TRBV11-2|-|15|-
CASSLAGTLTGELFF
TGTGCCAGCAGCTTGGCAGGGACCCTCACCGGGGAGCTGTTTTTT
>TRBJ2-7|TRBV29-1|TRBD1|13|few
CSAIQGAAYEQYF
TGCAGCGCGATACAGGGGGCGGCCTACGAGCAGTACTTC
>TRBJ2-1|TRBV9|-|14|-
CASSPRPLYNEQFF
TGTGCCAGCAGCCCCCGTCCCTTGTACAATGAGCAGTTCTTC
>TRBJ1-2|TRBV12-3/TRBV12-4|-|13|-
CASSAQGAHGYTF
TGTGCCAGCAGCGCACAGGGAGCCCATGGCTACACCTTC
>TRBJ1-5|TRBV12-3/TRBV12-4|-|15|-
CASSFASGRPQPQHF
TGTGCCAGCAGTTTCGCGTCTGGGAGGCCTCAGCCCCAGCATTTT
>TRBJ1-2|TRBV7-2|-|13|few
CASSSGLYYGYTF
TGTGCCAGCAGCTCTGGACTGTACTATGGCTACACCTTC
>TRBJ1-6|TRBV10-3|-|13|few
CATMGIWGSPLHF
TGTGCCACAATGGGGATCTGGGGTTCACCCCTCCACTTT
>TRBJ2-2|TRBV12-3/TRBV12-4|-|13|few
CASTRLVTGELFF
TGTGCCAGCACCAGACTCGTTACCGGGGAGCTGTTTTTT
>TRBJ2-1|TRBV15|TRBD1|15|many
CATSRDLPRGNEQFF
TGTGCCACCAGCAGAGATTTGCCCAGGGGGAATGAGCAGTTCTTC
>TRBJ2-1|TRBV7-2|-|15|few
CASSYGFPRVHEQFF
TGTGCCAGCAGCTATGGCTTCCCGAGGGTCCATGAGCAGTTCTTC
>TRBJ2-7|TRBV20-1|-|13|-
CSAEYRQTYEQYF
TGCAGTGCTGAATACAGACAAACCTACGAGCAGTACTTC